The 15 T cell receptor beta chains below come from one sample, sequenced in a study of T-cell reconstitution after alpha-beta-depleted transplantation in children. This sample's TCRbeta library carried unique molecular identifier barcodes. TCRdb re-called the PCR reads with MiXCR, one entry per CDR3 protein. In the table there are some 490,000 distinct CDR3 sequences, about 12% of which are singletons. The sample was PBMCs from the stem cell graft donor, taken from the stem cell graft. The receptors shown here come from a human donor who donated a stem cell graft to a child with combined immunodeficiency.

The chain uses TRBV29-1 and TRBJ2-4; 9 nucleotides align to TRBD2. This CDR3 is 14 amino acids long. V lost 4 bases and J lost 6; bases outside the gene matches: 7. Germline-derived CDR1 and CDR2 are SQVTM and ANQGSEA. In DNA form, the CDR3 reads TGCAGCGTTGTACCTGGACTAGCGAGAAACATTCAGTACTTC. This sequence encodes CSVVPGLARNIQYF.

This chain joins TRBV11-2 and TRBJ1-2, with 8 bases lining up with TRBD1. Germline loops: CDR1 SGHAT, CDR2 FQNNGV. The CDR3 sequence is 18 residues long. The trim removed 0 bases at V and 0 bases at J, leaving 9 bases unmatched. The CDR3 DNA sequence: TGTGCCAGCAGCTTAGACAGGGGGCTCTCGGGTTCTAACTATGGCTACACCTTC. This translates into CASSLDRGLSGSNYGYTF.

The chain combines TRBV9 with TRBJ2-3, with TRBD1 identical over 8 bases. Germline CDR1 and CDR2: SGDLS and YYNGEE. V trimming: 4 bases; J trimming: 5 bases; junction bases outside the gene matches: 9. The CDR3 has 15 residues. In DNA form, the CDR3 reads TGTGCCAGCAGCACCCGGACAGGGATGGAAGATACGCAGTATTTT. This encodes CASSTRTGMEDTQYF.

This chain uses TRBV3-1 with TRBJ2-1; a weak D match, TRBD2 (5 bases). Germline CDR1 LGHDT, CDR2 YNNKEL (reference sequence). This CDR3 has 15 residues. V lost 1 base to trimming and J lost 10 bases, with 17 bases between them. This chain's CDR3 is CASSQAPVRVGEQFF. DNA for the CDR3: TGTGCCAGCAGCCAAGCCCCCGTGCGGGTGGGGGAGCAGTTCTTC.

This clonotype was counted ten times or more. The V call is TRBV6-4, the J call TRBJ2-2; D ambiguous. From germline, CDR1 is MRHNA and CDR2 SNTAGT. V was shortened by 5 bases and J by 2 bases, with 6 bases between the two germline ends. The CDR3 length is 13 residues. CDR3 sequence: CASSPENTGELFF. The DNA of the CDR3 is TGTGCCAGCAGTCCAGAAAACACCGGGGAGCTGTTTTTT.

This clonotype has a count of ten or more. The rearrangement links TRBV12-3 or TRBV12-4 to TRBJ2-3; no definite D call. V lost 8 bases and J 0 bases, leaving 12 bases between the germline ends. The CDR3 covers 14 residues. The CDR3 sequence is CASARSASTDTQYF. The CDR3 DNA is TGTGCCAGCGCCAGGTCGGCTAGCACAGATACGCAGTATTTT.

The sample holds many counts of this clonotype. This CDR3 reads CASSLAGGRQFF. The CDR3 DNA reads TGTGCCAGCAGCTTAGCGGGGGGACGACAGTTCTTC. The chain couples TRBV6-5 to TRBJ2-1, with 10 bases matching TRBD2. Germline V gene data show CDR1 as MNHEY and CDR2 as SVGAGI. The CDR3 covers 12 residues. V lost 6 bases to trimming and J lost 13 bases; unmatched junction nucleotides: 6.

This clonotype was detected many times. The CDR3 protein is CASSSRVLDTQYF. The CDR3 DNA reads as TGTGCCAGCAGTAGTAGGGTTTTAGATACGCAGTATTTT. The V call is TRBV12-3 or TRBV12-4, the J call TRBJ2-3; D gene uncertain. The germline V and J ends were trimmed by 5 bases and 5 bases, with 11 bases remaining between them. This CDR3 region has 13 residues.

The chain uses TRBV5-1 and TRBJ1-1; no clear D gene. This CDR3 has 14 amino acids. With 2 bases removed from V and 1 base from J, the gap between germline ends came to 9 bases. In germline, CDR1 is SGHRS, CDR2 YFSETQ. The CDR3 sequence: CASSFRQTNTEAFF. The DNA of the CDR3 is TGCGCCAGCAGCTTCCGGCAGACGAACACTGAAGCTTTCTTT.

The V gene is TRBV7-2, the J gene TRBJ2-7, with 9 bases identical to TRBD1. Germline assignment: CDR1 SGHTA and CDR2 FQGNSA. This CDR3 has 16 residues. With V trimmed by 5 bases and J by 3 bases, 11 bases remained unmatched. CDR3 loop: CASSSSKGTGNYEQYF. CDR3 nucleotide sequence: TGTGCCAGCAGCAGTTCAAAGGGGACAGGGAACTACGAGCAGTACTTC.

This clonotype came up a few times. The rearrangement uses TRBV24-1 and TRBJ2-7; D perhaps matches TRBD2 (6 bases). Germline V gives CDR1 KGHDR, CDR2 SFDVKD. The V end was cut by 5 bases, the J end by 2 bases, with 12 bases between. The CDR3 contains 14 residues. CDR3 sequence: CATSVSGAPYEQYF. The CDR3 DNA sequence: TGTGCCACCAGTGTGTCGGGAGCCCCCTACGAGCAGTACTTC.

This rearrangement joins TRBV29-1 to TRBJ2-1; 7 nucleotides match TRBD1. Germline lookup yields CDR1 SQVTM and CDR2 ANQGSEA. There are 17 residues in the CDR3. With 4 bases clipped from V and 0 bases from J, the junction kept 12 bases outside the gene matches. The CDR3 loop reads CSVVGQGGGNSYNEQFF. In DNA, the CDR3 is TGCAGCGTTGTGGGCCAAGGGGGCGGAAACTCCTACAATGAGCAGTTCTTC.

This clonotype was detected a few times. The chain is built from TRBV6-2 or TRBV6-3 and TRBJ2-4; a possible D gene is TRBD2 (6 bases). V lost 6 bases and J lost 3, with 9 bases in between. CDR1 is MNHEY and CDR2 is SVGEGT in the germline V gene. This CDR3 comprises 13 residues. This CDR3 is CASRKTSKNIQYF. In DNA form, the CDR3 reads TGTGCCAGCAGGAAGACTAGCAAAAACATTCAGTACTTC.

The rearrangement links TRBV25-1 to TRBJ2-7; D remains ambiguous. The CDR3 spans 15 residues. In germline, CDR1 is MGHDK, CDR2 SYGVNS. Trimming removed 3 bases from V and 2 bases from J, with 14 bases in between. CDR3 region: CASSDFRLKTYEQYF. Written as DNA, the CDR3 is TGTGCCAGCAGTGATTTCAGGCTTAAAACCTACGAGCAGTACTTC.

This clonotype was counted only a few times. The chain is built from TRBV27 and TRBJ1-2; D is possibly TRBD1 (5 bases). Germline CDR1 and CDR2: MNHEY and SMNVEV (reference sequence). The CDR3 is 13 residues long. Trimming took 3 bases from V and 8 from J, leaving 13 bases between them. The CDR3 loop is CASSLQGLGGYTF. CDR3 sequence (DNA): TGTGCCAGCAGTTTGCAGGGCCTCGGGGGCTACACCTTC.